The 32 T cell receptor beta chains reported below all come from one sample, sequenced in a study of shared clonotypes between healthy human individuals. Generated by immunoSEQ multiplex PCR, the TCRdb table keeps only in-frame clones and is missing some. The table includes 400,000 to 550,000 clones, approximately 79% detected once. Sequencing used PBMCs. These TCRs come from a middle-aged woman in good health. Some clones in this sample may be carry-over from other donors' samples.

The genes are TRBV11-2 and TRBJ2-5; the D call may be TRBD1 or TRBD2 (7 bases each). Trimming removed 3 bases from V and 5 bases from J, with 16 bases in between. The V gene's germline CDR1 is SGHAT and CDR2 FQNNGV. The CDR3 covers 15 residues. The CDR3 is CASSFQGGGPETQYF. Written as DNA, the CDR3 is TGTGCCAGCAGCTTCCAGGGGGGGGGCCCGGAGACCCAGTACTTC.

The chain recombines TRBV28 with TRBJ2-7; D gene unclear. Germline V gene sequence: CDR1 MDHEN, CDR2 SYDVKM. The V gene lost 3 bases and the J gene lost 3 bases, with 6 bases spanning the gap. This CDR3 has 12 residues. The CDR3 is CASSLVNYEQYF. In DNA, the CDR3 is TGTGCCAGCAGTTTGGTGAACTACGAGCAGTACTTC.

Worth noting for this clone: A read error may produce the germline difference seen at one junction end. The chain uses TRBV28 and TRBJ2-7; 7 positions match TRBD2. This CDR3 has 11 residues. CDR1 and CDR2 from the germline V gene are MDHEN and SYDVKM. CDR3 protein: CASSKPSGLDF. CDR3 nucleotides: TGTGCCAGCAGTAAACCTAGCGGACTCGACTTC.

The rearrangement joins TRBV5-1 to TRBJ2-7; 9 bases fit TRBD1. The CDR3 sequence is 16 residues long. The J segment lost 4 bases and the V segment lost 3 bases, leaving 11 bases of the junction unmatched. Per the germline V gene, CDR1 is SGHRS and CDR2 is YFSETQ. CDR3 in amino acids: CASSYLGGQGRYEQYF. The CDR3 region has the DNA TGCGCCAGCAGCTATCTCGGGGGACAGGGTCGGTACGAGCAGTACTTC.

This CDR3 is CASSLQGGLYEKLFF. The CDR3 DNA reads TGTGCCAGCAGTTTACAGGGGGGGTTATACGAAAAACTGTTTTTT. V gene TRBV28 combines with J gene TRBJ1-4, with 7 bases that match TRBD1. This CDR3 is 15 amino acids long. The V and J ends lost 2 bases and 8 bases, in that order; junction bases with no gene match: 8. Germline CDR1 MDHEN, CDR2 SYDVKM.

The chain combines TRBV18 with TRBJ2-1; 8 bases are shared with TRBD2. Germline V gives CDR1 KGHSH, CDR2 LQKENI. V was clipped by 3 bases and J by 4 bases; unmatched bases: 5. This CDR3 is 15 amino acids long. The CDR3 protein is CASSPGASGYNEQFF. CDR3 in DNA: TGTGCCAGCTCACCCGGGGCTAGCGGGTACAATGAGCAGTTCTTC.

Many counts were recorded for this clone. J is TRBJ2-7 and V is TRBV5-5; the D gene is possibly TRBD2 (5 bases). V dropped 0 bases and J dropped 3 bases, with 13 bases sitting between them. Germline V gene lookup returns CDR1 SGHKS and CDR2 YYEKEE (reference sequence). CDR3 length equals 15 residues. CDR3 region: CASSLALQLGYEQYF. The CDR3 nucleotides read TGTGCCAGCAGCTTGGCCCTTCAACTAGGCTACGAGCAGTACTTC.

The chain joins TRBV5-1 to TRBJ1-1; weak D call: TRBD1 (6 bases). In germline, CDR1 is SGHRS, CDR2 YFSETQ. V dropped 4 bases and J dropped 0 bases, with 16 bases sitting between them. This CDR3 is 16 amino acids long. CDR3 bases: TGCGCCAGCAGCCCGGGCAGGGGAGAGGTGAACACTGAAGCTTTCTTT. This encodes CASSPGRGEVNTEAFF.

The chain recombines TRBV7-9 with TRBJ2-6, with 7 bases fitting TRBD1. This CDR3 is 15 amino acids long. V shed 10 bases and J 0 bases; nucleotides not matched to a gene: 6. Germline CDR1 SEHNR, CDR2 FQNEAQ (reference sequence). The CDR3 region is CATRTGPSGANVLTF. CDR3 nucleotide sequence: TGTGCCACCAGGACAGGCCCCTCTGGGGCCAACGTCCTGACTTTC.

The J gene is TRBJ2-7, the V gene TRBV7-2, with D possibly TRBD2 on 6 matching bases. Per the germline V gene, CDR1 is SGHTA and CDR2 is FQGNSA. V lost 0 bases and J 7 bases, leaving 13 bases between the germline ends. The CDR3 runs 14 residues. DNA of the CDR3: TGTGCCAGCAGCTTAGCGGGAGGCCAGAGGGAGCAGTACTTC. As protein: CASSLAGGQREQYF. The full variable domain, with the rest looked up from reference TRBV7-2 and TRBJ2-7, is GAGVSQSPSNKVTEKGKDVELRCDPISGHTALYWYRQSLGQGLEFLIYFQGNSAPDKSGLPSDRFSAERTGGSVSTLTIQRTQQEDSAVYLCASSLAGGQREQYFGPGTRLTVT.

The chain has TRBV5-1 and TRBJ1-2; no clear D gene. The CDR3 spans 15 residues. Deletions cut 5 bases from V and 2 bases from J, with 16 bases between. Germline loops: CDR1 SGHRS, CDR2 YFSETQ. DNA of the CDR3: TGCGCCAGCAGGGTTGGCGGAGGTTCGAACTATGGCTACACCTTC. This encodes CASRVGGGSNYGYTF. The full variable domain, in which reference TRBV5-1 and TRBJ1-2 provide the parts outside the CDR3, is KAGVTQTPRYLIKTRGQQVTLSCSPISGHRSVSWYQQTPGQGLQFLFEYFSETQRNKGNFPGRFSGRQFSNSRSEMNVSTLELGDSALYLCASRVGGGSNYGYTFGSGTRLTVV.

This sequence joins TRBV14 and TRBJ2-7; tentative D call: TRBD1 (7 bases). Germline lookup yields CDR1 SGHDN and CDR2 FVKESK. This CDR3 has 15 amino acids. V was clipped by 1 base and J by 2 bases, with 12 bases between them. The DNA for the CDR3 is TGTGCCAGCAGCCAAGCCCCCAGGGGGGCCTACGAGCAGTACTTC. Translated, it gives CASSQAPRGAYEQYF.

The chain couples TRBV18 to TRBJ1-5; D is undetermined. CDR1 and CDR2 from the germline V gene are KGHSH and LQKENI. V dropped 2 bases and J dropped 3 bases, with 11 bases sitting between them. The CDR3 contains 15 residues. The CDR3 DNA sequence: TGTGCCAGCTCACCAAGTCATAGGGTCAATCAGCCCCAGCATTTT. Translating it yields CASSPSHRVNQPQHF. Looking up the rest from reference TRBV18 and TRBJ1-5 gives the full variable domain: NAGVMQNPRHLVRRRGQEARLRCSPMKGHSHVYWYRQLPEEGLKFMVYLQKENIIDESGMPKERFSAEFPKEGPSILRIQQVVRGDSAAYFCASSPSHRVNQPQHFGDGTRLSIL.

This clone was recorded at least ten times. The rearrangement uses TRBV7-2 and TRBJ2-1; 9 bases agree with TRBD2. Germline assignment: CDR1 SGHTA and CDR2 FQGNSA. The CDR3 length is 16 residues. V lost 4 bases and J lost 2; bases outside the gene matches: 6. CDR3 loop: CASSSLAGVAYNEQFF. CDR3 bases: TGTGCCAGCAGCTCGTTAGCGGGAGTGGCCTACAATGAGCAGTTCTTC.

In its sample, this clone was seen a few times. CDR3 DNA: TGTGCCAGCTCAGCGACTCCGGGACAAAGGAACACTGAAGCTTTCTTT. Its translation: CASSATPGQRNTEAFF. The rearrangement uses TRBV18 and TRBJ1-1, with TRBD1 as a possible D gene (6 bases). The CDR3 runs to 16 residues. The germline gives CDR1 KGHSH, CDR2 LQKENI. Trimming took off 5 bases at V and 1 base at J, with 17 bases between the two ends. Combining the CDR3 with reference TRBV18 and TRBJ1-1 gives the whole variable domain NAGVMQNPRHLVRRRGQEARLRCSPMKGHSHVYWYRQLPEEGLKFMVYLQKENIIDESGMPKERFSAEFPKEGPSILRIQQVVRGDSAAYFCASSATPGQRNTEAFFGQGTRLTVV.

This clone was picked up a small number of times. The chain uses TRBV19 and TRBJ2-2, with TRBD2 identical over 8 bases. With V trimmed by 3 bases and J by 6 bases, 12 bases remained unmatched. This CDR3 has 17 residues. Germline V lookup: CDR1 LNHDA, CDR2 SQIVND (reference sequence). CDR3 in amino acids: CASSIPPLAGYPGELFF. The DNA for the CDR3 is TGTGCCAGTAGTATCCCCCCCCTAGCGGGTTATCCCGGGGAGCTGTTTTTT.

This clone was detected only once. This chain links TRBV4-1 with TRBJ2-5; D is ambiguous. TRBJ2-7 matches the DNA end more closely, so the J call is doubtful. The CDR3 covers 16 residues. Germline V lookup: CDR1 MGHRA, CDR2 YSYEKL. The CDR3 protein is CASSQRVWERPYEQYF. The DNA of the CDR3 is TGCGCCAGCAGCCAAAGGGTTTGGGAAAGGCCCTACGAGCAGTACTTC.

V usage is TRBV19 and J usage is TRBJ1-5; no clear D. Between the trimmed V and J ends, which lost 3 bases and 2 bases, there was a span of 11 bases. The V gene's germline CDR1 is LNHDA and CDR2 SQIVND (reference sequence). The length of the CDR3 is 15 residues. CDR3 sequence (DNA): TGTGCCAGTAGTATTAGGACCCCTGGCAATCAGCCCCAGCATTTT. Translation gives CASSIRTPGNQPQHF.

The J gene is TRBJ1-1, the V gene TRBV11-3; 7 bases are shared with TRBD1. Trimming removed 4 bases from V and 4 bases from J; junction bases left unmatched: 3. The CDR3 extends over 13 amino acids. Germline V gene data show CDR1 as SGHNT and CDR2 as YENEEA. The CDR3 DNA sequence: TGTGCCAGCAGCTCGGGACAGCTCACTGAAGCTTTCTTT. Its protein product is CASSSGQLTEAFF.

This clone occurred once. V gene TRBV18 combines with J gene TRBJ2-7, with 8 bases that match TRBD1. V trimming: 2 bases; J trimming: 5 bases; junction bases outside the gene matches: 8. CDR1 is KGHSH, CDR2 LQKENI, per germline. This CDR3 contains 15 residues. The CDR3 spells CASSPSSGGYHEQYF. CDR3 bases: TGTGCCAGCTCACCATCTTCAGGGGGCTACCACGAGCAGTACTTC.

This clone is a singleton in its sample. The CDR3 DNA sequence: TGTGCCAGCAGCTTGGGGGACAGTCGCAATGAGCAGTTCTTC. It specifies CASSLGDSRNEQFF. The chain combines TRBV7-3 with TRBJ2-1, with TRBD1 matching 7 bases. The CDR3 is made up of 14 amino acids. Germline V lookup: CDR1 SGHTA, CDR2 FQGTGA. The V segment lost 3 bases and the J segment 6 bases; nucleotides outside the gene matches: 5.

This clone was seen a handful of times. The gene calls are TRBV11-2 and TRBJ2-2, with a possible D match to TRBD2 (7 bases). From germline, CDR1 is SGHAT and CDR2 FQNNGV. The CDR3 length is 15 residues. Trimming took 4 bases from V and 7 from J, leaving 16 bases between them. The CDR3 nucleotides read TGTGCCAGCAGCTCCTGGGCGGGGGCGGACGGGGAGCTGTTTTTT. Translation gives CASSSWAGADGELFF. The variable domain in full, completed from reference TRBV11-2 and TRBJ2-2, reads EAGVAQSPRYKIIEKRQSVAFWCNPISGHATLYWYQQILGQGPKLLIQFQNNGVVDDSQLPKDRFSAERLKGVDSTLKIQPAKLEDSAVYLCASSSWAGADGELFFGEGSRLTVL.

This clone has only a few counts. This sequence joins TRBV28 and TRBJ1-1; 7 bases align to TRBD1. CDR1 MDHEN and CDR2 SYDVKM come from the germline V gene. The V and J ends lost 6 bases and 1 base, in that order; junction bases with no gene match: 17. The CDR3 has 18 amino acids. CDR3 DNA: TGTGCCAGCAGAATATGGGGGGGACAGACCGTTGGGAACACTGAAGCTTTCTTT. Residues: CASRIWGGQTVGNTEAFF.

The gene calls are TRBV5-1 and TRBJ2-3; maybe TRBD2 (5 bases). Germline V lookup: CDR1 SGHRS, CDR2 YFSETQ. The CDR3 totals 15 residues. The V end lost 4 bases, the J end lost 4 bases, and 16 bases lay between the germline ends. The CDR3, as DNA: TGCGCCAGCAGCACCGGACTGAACAGCCCAGATACGCAGTATTTT. Amino acid sequence: CASSTGLNSPDTQYF.

The chain combines TRBV30 with TRBJ1-1; no clear D gene. The CDR3 has 16 amino acids. Trimming stripped 0 bases from V and 6 bases from J, with 20 bases between. CDR1 and CDR2 (germline): GTSNPN, SVGIG (reference sequence). CDR3 amino acids: CAWSVRVGMVRPEAFF. CDR3 nucleotide sequence: TGTGCCTGGAGTGTACGCGTGGGAATGGTACGCCCTGAAGCTTTCTTT.

The chain combines TRBV5-1 with TRBJ2-3; possibly TRBD1 or TRBD2 for D (6 bases each). V dropped 2 bases and J dropped 3 bases, with 10 bases sitting between them. The germline CDR1 and CDR2 sequences are SGHRS and YFSETQ. The CDR3 runs 14 residues. The CDR3 loop is CASSFGGLTDTQYF. As DNA, the CDR3 is TGCGCCAGCAGCTTTGGGGGGCTAACAGATACGCAGTATTTT.

The genes are TRBV28 and TRBJ2-7, with 7 bases aligning to TRBD2. The J segment lost 6 bases and the V segment lost 5 bases, leaving 13 bases of the junction unmatched. Germline-derived CDR1 and CDR2 are MDHEN and SYDVKM. This CDR3 is built from 15 residues. The CDR3 DNA sequence: TGTGCCAGCAGTCCCATTCGGGGAGGGCTTCCCGAGCAGTACTTC. The encoded protein is CASSPIRGGLPEQYF.

The chain couples TRBV6-5 to TRBJ2-1; D is unresolved. Trimming stripped 6 bases from V and 7 bases from J, with 16 bases between. There are 14 residues in the CDR3. Looked up from germline, CDR1 is MNHEY and CDR2 is SVGAGI. The CDR3 loop is CASSPGFSGNEQFF. CDR3 nucleotide sequence: TGTGCCAGCAGCCCCGGCTTTTCGGGTAATGAGCAGTTCTTC.

The chain employs TRBV7-3 and TRBJ2-3; the match to TRBD2 covers 8 bases. J was trimmed by 0 bases and V by 5 bases; bases with no gene match: 4. The CDR3 sequence is 15 residues long. The V gene's germline CDR1 is SGHTA and CDR2 FQGTGA. The CDR3 region has the DNA TGTGCCAGCAGCCCGACTAGCGTGAGCACAGATACGCAGTATTTT. Translating gives CASSPTSVSTDTQYF. Combining the CDR3 with reference TRBV7-3 and TRBJ2-3 gives the whole variable domain GAGVSQTPSNKVTEKGKYVELRCDPISGHTALYWYRQSLGQGPEFLIYFQGTGAADDSGLPNDRFFAVRPEGSVSTLKIQRTERGDSAVYLCASSPTSVSTDTQYFGPGTRLTVL.

Details on this clone: Other DNA sequences in the sample encode the same CDR3. The chain joins TRBV5-1 to TRBJ1-1; D perhaps matches TRBD1 (6 bases). Per germline, CDR1 SGHRS and CDR2 YFSETQ. The CDR3 length is 13 residues. V lost 4 bases to trimming and J lost 2 bases, with 9 bases between them. Written as DNA, the CDR3 is TGCGCCAGCAGCCTACAGGGTAACACTGAAGCTTTCTTT. Translating it yields CASSLQGNTEAFF.

The gene calls are TRBV18 and TRBJ2-1; 8 positions agree with TRBD1. CDR1 and CDR2 from the germline V gene are KGHSH and LQKENI. The CDR3 length is 13 residues. V lost 5 bases and J lost 5; bases outside the gene matches: 2. DNA of the CDR3: TGTGCCAGCTCAGAGGACAGGGACAATGAGCAGTTCTTC. Amino acid sequence: CASSEDRDNEQFF.

A word on this clone: Different DNA sequences within this sample yield the same CDR3. V usage is TRBV19 and J usage is TRBJ2-2, with D unclear. Trimming shortened V by 3 bases and J by 6 bases, and 5 bases separated the two germline ends. The CDR3 runs to 12 residues. Per the germline V gene, CDR1 is LNHDA and CDR2 is SQIVND (reference sequence). CDR3 DNA: TGTGCCAGTAGTATCGAAGCCGGGGAGCTGTTTTTT. This codes for CASSIEAGELFF.